Listed below are T cell receptor beta chains from one sample, sequenced in a study of cytomegalovirus exposure and HLA in healthy donors. The table came from immunoSEQ multiplex PCR; TCRdb's copy has only in-frame clones and leaves some out. Found here are tens of thousands of clones, almost 70% of them singletons; the top ten hold 3.5% to 4%. Material for sequencing was PBMCs. These receptors came from a middle-aged man in good health and CMV-seronegative. The CDR3 runs from the conserved cysteine through the conserved F or W. Fields, in order: D gene, clone size, J gene, V gene, CDR3 protein, CDR3 DNA. D genes are given only for firm matches. Part of the rows lack a size; the others show once, few, many or a class for expanded clones.

>-|-|TRBJ2-2|TRBV4-1
CASSQIGLANTGELFF
TGCGCCAGCAGCCAAATCGGACTGGCGAACACCGGGGAGCTGTTTTTT
>TRBD1|once|TRBJ2-3|TRBV5-1
CASSSTTGGRTDTQYF
TGCGCCAGCAGCTCAACTACAGGGGGCAGGACAGATACGCAGTATTTT
>TRBD1|-|TRBJ1-2|TRBV5-4
CASSRDSPYGYTF
TGTGCCAGCAGCCGGGACAGCCCCTATGGCTACACCTTC
>TRBD1|-|TRBJ1-1|TRBV25-1
CASSELTGGNTEAFF
TGTGCCAGCAGTGAACTTACAGGGGGGAACACTGAAGCTTTCTTT
>-|few|TRBJ1-1|TRBV4-1
CASSQDPRSPEAFF
TGCGCCAGCAGCCAAGATCCCAGATCCCCTGAAGCTTTCTTT
>TRBD1|once|TRBJ2-7|TRBV5-1
CASSYRQGSYEQYF
TGCGCCAGCAGCTATCGACAGGGGTCCTACGAGCAGTACTTC
>TRBD1|-|TRBJ1-5|TRBV2
CASSGQVNQPQHF
TGTGCCAGCAGCGGACAGGTCAATCAGCCCCAGCATTTT
>-|-|TRBJ1-2|TRBV2
CASRSRVLDGYTF
TGTGCCAGCCGCTCCAGGGTGCTGGATGGCTACACCTTC
>TRBD1|-|TRBJ2-2|TRBV6-5
CASRDRAAGELFF
TGTGCCAGCAGGGACAGGGCGGCCGGGGAGCTGTTTTTT
>TRBD1|-|TRBJ1-2|TRBV6-5
CASSYDRDRDGYTF
TGTGCCAGCAGTTACGACAGGGATCGCGATGGCTACACCTTC
>-|-|TRBJ2-7|TRBV6-5
CASSSGTHSYEQYF
TGTGCCAGCAGTTCCGGGACACACTCCTACGAGCAGTACTTC
>-|once|TRBJ2-2|TRBV5-4
CASSSGADTGELFF
TGTGCCAGCAGCTCGGGAGCCGACACCGGGGAGCTGTTTTTT
>TRBD2|-|TRBJ2-3|TRBV7-8
CASSFPPPWSSGGGQDTQYF
TGTGCCAGCAGCTTCCCACCCCCCTGGAGTAGCGGGGGCGGACAGGATACGCAGTATTTT
>TRBD1|-|TRBJ1-6|TRBV5-4
CASSLDRGNSPLHF
TGTGCCAGCAGCTTGGACAGGGGCAATTCACCCCTCCACTTT
>TRBD2|-|TRBJ2-3|TRBV4-1
CASSQDRAGGDTQYF
TGCGCCAGCAGCCAAGATCGGGCGGGGGGTGATACGCAGTATTTT
>TRBD1|-|TRBJ1-3|TRBV30
CAWSVTGAGNTIYF
TGTGCCTGGAGTGTAACAGGGGCTGGAAACACCATATATTTT
>-|once|TRBJ2-7|TRBV7-6
CASSLGGSAHEEQYF
TGTGCCAGCAGCTTAGGGGGTAGCGCCCATGAGGAGCAGTACTTC
>TRBD2|-|TRBJ2-5|TRBV28
CASSSLAGGLAQYF
TGTGCCAGCAGTTCGCTAGCGGGGGGACTAGCCCAGTACTTC
>-|-|TRBJ2-7|TRBV5-1
CASSSLSTGSTEQYF
TGCGCCAGCAGCTCGTTGTCAACAGGGTCCACTGAGCAGTACTTC
>-|-|TRBJ2-7|TRBV30
CAWSVRGGEQYF
TGTGCCTGGAGTGTACGAGGAGGCGAGCAGTACTTC
>TRBD2|-|TRBJ2-3|TRBV6-6
CASSYGGGTDTQYF
TGTGCCAGCAGTTACGGGGGGGGCACAGATACGCAGTATTTT
>-|few|TRBJ1-4|TRBV7-2
CASSTGSGEKLFF
TGTGCCAGCAGCACCGGGTCCGGGGAAAAACTGTTTTTT
>TRBD1|-|TRBJ1-1|TRBV6-6
CASSRQGPEAFF
TGTGCCAGCAGTCGACAGGGCCCCGAAGCTTTCTTT
>-|-|TRBJ1-1|TRBV5-6
CASSFRGTRPEAFF
TGTGCCAGCAGCTTTAGGGGAACGCGGCCTGAAGCTTTCTTT
>TRBD2|-|TRBJ2-1|TRBV2
CASSSGLAAYNEQFF
TGTGCCAGCAGTTCGGGACTAGCGGCCTACAATGAGCAGTTCTTC
>TRBD1|-|TRBJ2-1|TRBV30
CAWRDRGLREQFF
TGTGCCTGGCGTGACAGGGGGCTTAGGGAGCAGTTCTTC
>TRBD1|-|TRBJ1-3|TRBV6-5
CASSRDRRTDTIYF
TGTGCCAGCAGCCGGGACAGGAGGACGGACACCATATATTTT
>-|-|TRBJ1-5|TRBV11-3
CASSSNRAGQPQHF
TGTGCCAGCAGCTCAAACAGGGCAGGCCAGCCCCAGCATTTT
>-|few|TRBJ1-3|TRBV7-9
CASSRGAYSGNTIYF
TGTGCCAGCAGCCGGGGGGCCTACTCTGGAAACACCATATATTTT
>-|-|TRBJ2-3|TRBV7-9
CASSPARSADTQYF
TGTGCCAGCAGCCCAGCTCGCAGCGCAGATACGCAGTATTTT
>TRBD2|-|TRBJ2-1|TRBV7-2
CASSLGLAGGQEQFF
TGTGCCAGCAGCCTAGGACTAGCGGGGGGCCAAGAGCAGTTCTTC
>-|many|TRBJ2-7|TRBV28
CASSNPLQRPTYEQYF
TGTGCCAGCAGTAACCCCCTACAGAGACCTACCTACGAGCAGTACTTC
>TRBD1|once|TRBJ2-5|TRBV5-1
CASSRGQGQETQYF
TGCGCCAGCAGCCGGGGACAGGGACAAGAGACCCAGTACTTC
>TRBD1|-|TRBJ1-4|TRBV28
CASSLPTGVINEKLFF
TGTGCCAGCAGTTTGCCGACAGGGGTGATAAATGAAAAACTGTTTTTT
>-|-|TRBJ1-1|TRBV28
CATYTGLNTEAFF
TGTGCCACCTATACAGGGTTGAACACTGAAGCTTTCTTT
>TRBD1|few|TRBJ2-1|TRBV29-1
CSGGGQGNEQFF
TGCAGCGGGGGGGGACAGGGAAATGAGCAGTTCTTC
>TRBD2|-|TRBJ2-7|TRBV7-2
CASSLGLAGIWYEQYF
TGTGCCAGCAGCTTAGGACTAGCGGGGATTTGGTACGAGCAGTACTTC
>-|-|TRBJ1-2|TRBV30
CAWRGGNYGYTF
TGTGCCTGGAGAGGAGGGAACTATGGCTACACCTTC
>-|-|TRBJ1-1|TRBV9
CASSATPSVTEAFF
TGTGCCAGCAGCGCGACACCGTCGGTCACTGAAGCTTTCTTT
>TRBD1|-|TRBJ1-5|TRBV7-8
CASSLDRGPGQPQHF
TGTGCCAGCAGCTTGGACAGGGGGCCCGGGCAGCCCCAGCATTTT
>TRBD2|-|TRBJ2-3|TRBV29-1
CSVEMGTSGNPDTQYF
TGCAGCGTAGAAATGGGGACTAGCGGGAACCCAGATACGCAGTATTTT
>-|-|TRBJ1-1|TRBV7-3
CASSLGPTTYTEAFF
TGTGCCAGCAGCTTAGGTCCCACAACCTACACTGAAGCTTTCTTT
>-|-|TRBJ1-5|TRBV6-1
CASIRGTSNQPQHF
TGTGCCAGCATAAGGGGGACCAGCAATCAGCCCCAGCATTTT
>-|-|TRBJ2-1|TRBV7-2
CASSLVSETSYNEQFF
TGTGCCAGCAGCTTAGTATCAGAAACCTCCTACAATGAGCAGTTCTTC
>-|-|TRBJ1-4|TRBV2
CASSYTTGKPNEKLFF
TGTGCCAGCAGCTACACCACAGGGAAGCCTAATGAAAAACTGTTTTTT
>TRBD1|-|TRBJ2-7|TRBV27
CASSSGQEVYEQYF
TGTGCCAGCAGTTCGGGACAGGAGGTCTACGAGCAGTACTTC
>TRBD1|-|TRBJ1-2|TRBV6-6
CASSYSRQGSGGYTF
TGTGCCAGCAGTTATTCTAGACAGGGGTCCGGAGGCTACACCTTC
>TRBD1|-|TRBJ1-2|TRBV6-4
CASSETRTGGGGYTF
TGTGCCAGCAGTGAGACCCGAACAGGGGGGGGCGGCTACACCTTC
>-|-|TRBJ1-2|TRBV19
CASTDGLGLHGYTF
TGTGCCAGTACCGACGGGTTAGGACTGCATGGCTACACCTTC
>-|-|TRBJ1-1|TRBV4-2
CASSQETGESEAFF
TGTGCCAGCAGCCAAGAGACGGGGGAGTCTGAAGCTTTCTTT
>-|-|TRBJ1-1|TRBV19
CASTDSMNTEAFF
TGTGCCAGTACTGACAGCATGAACACTGAAGCTTTCTTT
>-|-|TRBJ2-7|TRBV30
CAFKRSWSSYEQYF
TGTGCCTTTAAACGCAGTTGGAGCTCCTACGAGCAGTACTTC
>TRBD2|-|TRBJ2-3|TRBV7-2
CASSLRTSGGPDTQYF
TGTGCCAGTAGCTTAAGGACTAGCGGGGGGCCAGATACGCAGTATTTT
>TRBD1|few|TRBJ2-2|TRBV6-1
CASSRDRGNTGELFF
TGTGCCAGCAGCCGGGACAGGGGGAACACCGGGGAGCTGTTTTTT
>-|few|TRBJ2-1|TRBV4-2
CASSLNRNEQFF
TGTGCCAGCAGCCTTAACAGGAATGAGCAGTTCTTC
>-|-|TRBJ1-1|TRBV21-1
CAIWEGPNTEAFF
TGTGCCATCTGGGAGGGCCCGAACACTGAAGCTTTCTTT
>-|-|TRBJ2-7|TRBV27
CASSLWGRASDEQYF
TGTGCCAGCAGTTTGTGGGGGCGCGCCTCTGACGAGCAGTACTTC
>-|-|TRBJ1-1|TRBV5-4
CASSRRRDTEAFF
TGTGCCAGCAGCCGCCGTCGGGACACTGAAGCTTTCTTT
>-|medium-sized|TRBJ1-5|TRBV5-5
CASSLQVSGVGQPQHF
TGTGCCAGCAGCTTGCAGGTGTCAGGGGTGGGTCAGCCCCAGCATTTT